The TCR beta chain under discussion was sequenced for a study of T cell changes during pregnancy in multiple sclerosis. Per the germline V gene, CDR1 is SQVTM and CDR2 is ANQGSEA. This CDR3 is 11 amino acids long. V shed 4 bases and J shed 3 bases, with 5 bases lying between them. Clones were read by immunoSEQ multiplex PCR, and TCRdb kept only the in-frame ones, dropping some. The table has some 110,000 clones, roughly 89% seen once. In the case of this clone: Other DNA sequences from this sample encode an identical CDR3 as well.

The source is a female donor with multiple sclerosis, enrolled in a pregnancy study. Sequencing was performed on peripheral blood, taken before pregnancy. This rearrangement joins TRBV29-1 to TRBJ2-3; possibly TRBD2 for D (5 bases). The CDR3 DNA reads TGCAGCGTTGCGGGAACAGATACGCAGTATTTT. Translation: CSVAGTDTQYF.